Listed below are T cell receptor beta chains from one sample, sequenced in a study of CD8+ T cells in alopecia areata. This table comes from immunoSEQ multiplex PCR, and its TCRdb copy is limited to in-frame clones, with some not included. This sample has about 160,000 clones, with around 59% found just once. Sample: CD4+ T cells sorted from blood, taken at week 24, from a patient treated with tofacitinib. The receptors shown here come from a human donor with alopecia areata. Both conserved end residues are part of each CDR3. Fields, in order: D gene, V gene, clone size, J gene, CDR3 protein, CDR3 DNA. A D gene is named only where the DNA matches it firmly. Where a row states a size, it is once, few, many or the class of an expanded clone; other rows omit it.

>-|TRBV29-1|-|TRBJ2-7
CSGGGGQTYEQYF
TGCAGCGGCGGTGGGGGGCAGACCTACGAGCAGTACTTC
>-|TRBV7-8|few|TRBJ1-1
CASSQGRRRTEAFF
TGTGCCAGCAGCCAAGGACGGAGAAGGACTGAAGCTTTCTTT
>TRBD2|TRBV29-1|-|TRBJ2-5
CSVARTSKETQYF
TGCAGCGTGGCCCGGACTAGTAAAGAGACCCAGTACTTC
>-|TRBV5-6|-|TRBJ2-1
CAGSTDSLNEQFF
TGTGCCGGCAGCACTGACAGCCTCAATGAGCAGTTCTTC
>-|TRBV4-1|-|TRBJ1-1
CASRRPGTRLHEAFF
TGCGCCAGCAGAAGACCCGGGACAAGGTTACATGAAGCTTTCTTT
>-|TRBV7-9|once|TRBJ2-7
CASSSTRGRKYEQYF
TGTGCCAGCAGCTCGACCAGGGGGAGGAAATACGAGCAGTACTTC
>-|TRBV9|few|TRBJ1-1
CASSAATALGGPEAFF
TGTGCCAGCAGCGCCGCCACTGCGTTGGGGGGCCCTGAAGCTTTCTTT
>-|TRBV29-1|-|TRBJ1-4
CSVPGSYNEKLFF
TGCAGCGTTCCCGGCAGTTATAATGAAAAACTGTTTTTT
>-|TRBV2|-|TRBJ2-7
CASSEGAGEQYF
TGTGCCAGCAGTGAGGGCGCGGGCGAGCAGTACTTC
>-|TRBV5-1|-|TRBJ1-1
CASSLVVRSTEAFF
TGCGCCAGCAGCTTGGTGGTCAGGAGCACTGAAGCTTTCTTT
>TRBD2|TRBV27|-|TRBJ2-7
CASSPLGGRPYEQYF
TGTGCCAGCAGTCCCCTGGGCGGGAGACCCTACGAGCAGTACTTC
>-|TRBV29-1|-|TRBJ2-6
CSVEGGSGANVLTF
TGCAGCGTTGAGGGGGGATCCGGGGCCAACGTCCTGACTTTC
>TRBD2|TRBV4-2|-|TRBJ2-3
CASSQGLAGGPGHTDTQYF
TGTGCCAGCAGCCAAGGACTAGCGGGGGGGCCTGGCCACACAGATACGCAGTATTTT
>TRBD1|TRBV30|-|TRBJ1-1
CAWSAQGGEEAFF
TGTGCCTGGAGTGCACAGGGGGGAGAGGAAGCTTTCTTT
>-|TRBV6-5|few|TRBJ2-1
CASNNPGYNEQFF
TGTGCCAGCAACAACCCAGGATACAATGAGCAGTTCTTC
>-|TRBV5-1|few|TRBJ1-3
CASRNPGVSGNTIYF
TGCGCCAGCAGAAACCCGGGGGTCTCTGGAAACACCATATATTTT
>-|TRBV27|-|TRBJ2-1
CASSLQGHNEQFF
TGTGCCAGCAGTTTACAGGGCCACAATGAGCAGTTCTTC
>-|TRBV30|-|TRBJ1-2
CASPRGNYGYTF
TGTGCCTCGCCGAGAGGAAACTATGGCTACACCTTC
>-|TRBV30|-|TRBJ2-3
CAWSLTGTDTQYF
TGTGCCTGGAGCCTAACAGGGACAGATACGCAGTATTTT
>-|TRBV20-1|-|TRBJ1-2
CSARERAGYTF
TGCAGTGCTAGAGAAAGGGCTGGCTACACCTTC
>-|TRBV5-1|-|TRBJ2-3
CASSLRWGNEGTDTQYF
TGCGCCAGCAGCTTGCGTTGGGGAAATGAGGGCACAGATACGCAGTATTTT
>-|TRBV7-9|few|TRBJ2-3
CASSLAGGDTQYF
TGTGCCAGCAGCTTAGCCGGGGGAGATACGCAGTATTTT
>-|TRBV29-1|-|TRBJ2-5
CSVAYETGIGTQYF
TGCAGCGTTGCGTACGAAACCGGCATTGGGACCCAGTACTTC
>TRBD1|TRBV5-1|-|TRBJ2-2
CASSLVGQVNSGELFF
TGCGCCAGCAGCTTGGTCGGACAGGTGAACAGCGGGGAGCTGTTTTTT
>-|TRBV30|-|TRBJ1-5
CAWSQDLRINQPQHF
TGTGCCTGGAGCCAGGACCTAAGGATCAATCAGCCCCAGCATTTT
>-|TRBV29-1|-|TRBJ1-1
CSVGGGQITEAFF
TGCAGCGTTGGAGGCGGTCAGATCACTGAAGCTTTCTTT
>TRBD2|TRBV5-6|-|TRBJ2-3
CASSLTSGGRTDTQYF
TGTGCCAGCAGCCTCACTAGCGGGGGCAGAACAGATACGCAGTATTTT
>TRBD1|TRBV6-5|few|TRBJ1-2
CASSRRTGNYGYTF
TGTGCCAGCAGCCGCCGGACAGGCAACTATGGCTACACCTTC
>-|TRBV7-2|many|TRBJ2-6
CASSSGTSLSGANVLTF
TGTGCCAGCAGCTCCGGGACAAGCCTCTCTGGGGCCAACGTCCTGACTTTC
>TRBD2|TRBV4-1|-|TRBJ2-5
CASSQDYPNRGGGQETQYF
TGCGCCAGCAGCCAAGATTACCCCAACCGCGGGGGTGGACAAGAGACCCAGTACTTC
>TRBD1|TRBV5-1|once|TRBJ2-5
CASSPTGGWETQYF
TGCGCCAGCAGCCCTACAGGGGGCTGGGAGACCCAGTACTTC
>TRBD1|TRBV11-2|-|TRBJ1-1
CASRPAFGQGYTEAFF
TGTGCCAGCAGACCAGCTTTTGGACAGGGTTACACTGAAGCTTTCTTT